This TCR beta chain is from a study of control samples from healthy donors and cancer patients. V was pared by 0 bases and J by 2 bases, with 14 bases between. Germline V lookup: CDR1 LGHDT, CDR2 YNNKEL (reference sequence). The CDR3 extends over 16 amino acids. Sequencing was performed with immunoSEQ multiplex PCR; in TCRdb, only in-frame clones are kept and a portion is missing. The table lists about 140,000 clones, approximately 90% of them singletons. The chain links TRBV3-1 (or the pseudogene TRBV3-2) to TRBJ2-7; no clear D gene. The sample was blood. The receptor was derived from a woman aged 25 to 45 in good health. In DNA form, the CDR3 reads TGTGCCAGCAGCCAAGAGGGGAAGAAGGCGACCTACGAGCAGTACTTC. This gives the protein CASSQEGKKATYEQYF.